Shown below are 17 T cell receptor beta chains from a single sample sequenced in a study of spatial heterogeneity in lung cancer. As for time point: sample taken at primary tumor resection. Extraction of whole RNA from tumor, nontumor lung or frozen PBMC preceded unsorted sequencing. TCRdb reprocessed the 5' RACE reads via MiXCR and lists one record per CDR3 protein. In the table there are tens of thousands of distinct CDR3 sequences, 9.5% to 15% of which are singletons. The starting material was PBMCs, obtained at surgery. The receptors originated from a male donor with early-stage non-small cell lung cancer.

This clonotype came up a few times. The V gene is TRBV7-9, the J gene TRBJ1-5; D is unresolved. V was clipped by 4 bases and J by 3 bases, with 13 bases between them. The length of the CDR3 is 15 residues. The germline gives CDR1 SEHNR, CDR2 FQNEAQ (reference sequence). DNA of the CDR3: TGTGCCAGCAGCTCGTACGGCGGGATCAATCAGCCCCAGCATTTT. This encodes CASSSYGGINQPQHF.

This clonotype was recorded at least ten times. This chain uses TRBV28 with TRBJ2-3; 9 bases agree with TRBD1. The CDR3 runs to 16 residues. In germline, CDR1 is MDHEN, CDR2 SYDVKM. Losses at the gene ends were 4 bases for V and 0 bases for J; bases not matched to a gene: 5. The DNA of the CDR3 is TGTGCCAGCAGTTCCCACAGGGGGCGAAGCACAGATACGCAGTATTTT. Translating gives CASSSHRGRSTDTQYF. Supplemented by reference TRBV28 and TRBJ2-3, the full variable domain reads DVKVTQSSRYLVKRTGEKVFLECVQDMDHENMFWYRQDPGLGLRLIYFSYDVKMKEKGDIPEGYSVSREKKERFSLILESASTNQTSMYLCASSSHRGRSTDTQYFGPGTRLTVL.

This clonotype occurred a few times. The CDR3, as DNA: TGTGCCAGCAATCCCCAGCGGACAGTAGCACGGGAGCAGTACTTC. Translated: CASNPQRTVAREQYF. The V gene is TRBV28, the J gene TRBJ2-7; D might be TRBD1 (6 bases). Per the germline V gene, CDR1 is MDHEN and CDR2 is SYDVKM. The CDR3 spans 15 residues. The V and J ends lost 7 bases and 7 bases respectively, with 23 bases between them.

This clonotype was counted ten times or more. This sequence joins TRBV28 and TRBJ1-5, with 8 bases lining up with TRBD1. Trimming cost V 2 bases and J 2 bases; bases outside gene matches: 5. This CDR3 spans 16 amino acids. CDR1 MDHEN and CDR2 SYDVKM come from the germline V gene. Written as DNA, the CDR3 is TGTGCCAGCAGTTTAATTGGACAGGGCGGCAATCAGCCCCAGCATTTT. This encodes CASSLIGQGGNQPQHF.

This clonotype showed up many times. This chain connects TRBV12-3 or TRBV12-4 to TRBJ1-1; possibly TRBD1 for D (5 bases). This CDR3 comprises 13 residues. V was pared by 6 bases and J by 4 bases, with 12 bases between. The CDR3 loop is CASSPPRGTEAFF. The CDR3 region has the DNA TGTGCCAGCAGCCCTCCTAGGGGCACTGAAGCTTTCTTT.

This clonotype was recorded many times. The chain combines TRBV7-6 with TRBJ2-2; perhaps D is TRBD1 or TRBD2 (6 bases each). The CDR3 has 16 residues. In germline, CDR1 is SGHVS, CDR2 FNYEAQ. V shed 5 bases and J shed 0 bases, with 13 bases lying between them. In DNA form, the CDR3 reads TGTGCCAGCAGCCCCCGGGGGACACCGAACACCGGGGAGCTGTTTTTT. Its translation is CASSPRGTPNTGELFF. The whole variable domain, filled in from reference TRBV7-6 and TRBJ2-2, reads GAGVSQSPRYKVTKRGQDVALRCDPISGHVSLYWYRQALGQGPEFLTYFNYEAQQDKSGLPNDRFSAERPEGSISTLTIQRTEQRDSAMYRCASSPRGTPNTGELFFGEGSRLTVL.

The CDR3 loop is CSARDVRYNSPLHF. In DNA, the CDR3 is TGCAGTGCTAGAGATGTTCGGTATAATTCACCCCTCCACTTT. The V call is TRBV20-1, the J call TRBJ1-6, with no clear D. Trimming stripped 0 bases from V and 4 bases from J, with 7 bases between. The CDR3 totals 14 residues. Germline CDR1 reads DFQATT; CDR2 reads SNEGSKA (reference sequence).

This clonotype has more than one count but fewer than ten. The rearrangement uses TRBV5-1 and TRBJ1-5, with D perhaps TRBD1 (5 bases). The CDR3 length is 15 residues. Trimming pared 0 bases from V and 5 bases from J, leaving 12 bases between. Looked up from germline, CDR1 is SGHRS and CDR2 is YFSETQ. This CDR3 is CASSLGDGTYQPQHF. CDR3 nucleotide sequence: TGCGCCAGCAGCTTGGGGGACGGAACATATCAGCCCCAGCATTTT.

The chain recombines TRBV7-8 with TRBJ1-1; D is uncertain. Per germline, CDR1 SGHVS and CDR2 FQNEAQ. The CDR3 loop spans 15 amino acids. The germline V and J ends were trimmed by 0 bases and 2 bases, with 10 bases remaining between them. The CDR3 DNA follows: TGTGCCAGCAGCTTAGCAAGGCTGCTAAACACTGAAGCTTTCTTT. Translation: CASSLARLLNTEAFF.

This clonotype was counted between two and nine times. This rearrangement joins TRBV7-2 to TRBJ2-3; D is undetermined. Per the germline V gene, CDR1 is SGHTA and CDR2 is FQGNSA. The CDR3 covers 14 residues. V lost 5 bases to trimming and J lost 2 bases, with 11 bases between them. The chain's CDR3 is CASSLDRATDTQYF. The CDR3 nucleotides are TGTGCCAGCAGCCTAGACCGGGCCACAGATACGCAGTATTTT.

CDR3 sequence (DNA): TGTGCCAGCAGTTACGGTACAGGAATCGGTACAGATACGCAGTATTTT. Translating gives CASSYGTGIGTDTQYF. V is TRBV6-5 and J is TRBJ2-3; D is possibly TRBD1 (5 bases). Between the trimmed V and J ends, which lost 2 bases and 3 bases, there was a span of 15 bases. The CDR3 is 16 amino acids. Germline CDR1 and CDR2: MNHEY and SVGAGI.

CDR3 loop: CATPGGGNNSPLHF. The CDR3 DNA is TGTGCCACCCCGGGAGGGGGCAATAATTCACCCCTCCACTTT. The chain has TRBV25-1 and TRBJ1-6, with 7 bases that match TRBD1. This CDR3 is 14 amino acids long. CDR1 is MGHDK and CDR2 is SYGVNS in the germline V gene. Losses at the gene ends were 10 bases for V and 5 bases for J; bases not matched to a gene: 8.

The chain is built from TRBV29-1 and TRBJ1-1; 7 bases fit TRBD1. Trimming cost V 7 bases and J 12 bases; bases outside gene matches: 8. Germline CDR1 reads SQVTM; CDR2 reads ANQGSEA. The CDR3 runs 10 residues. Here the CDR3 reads CSETPGQTFF. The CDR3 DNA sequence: TGCAGCGAAACACCGGGACAGACTTTCTTT.

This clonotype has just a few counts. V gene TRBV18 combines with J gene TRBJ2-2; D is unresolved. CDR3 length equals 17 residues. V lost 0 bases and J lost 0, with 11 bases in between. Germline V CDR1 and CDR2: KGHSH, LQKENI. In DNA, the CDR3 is TGTGCCAGCTCACCACCGGGCCGTACCTCGAACACCGGGGAGCTGTTTTTT. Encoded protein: CASSPPGRTSNTGELFF.

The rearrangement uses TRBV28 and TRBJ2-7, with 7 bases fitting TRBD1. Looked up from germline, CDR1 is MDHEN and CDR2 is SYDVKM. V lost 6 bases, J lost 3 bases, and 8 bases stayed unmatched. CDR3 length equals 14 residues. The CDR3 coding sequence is TGTGCCAGCAGCCCGACAGGGATCATCTACGAGCAGTACTTC. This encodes CASSPTGIIYEQYF.

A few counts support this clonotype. CDR3 residues: CASTPPAMNTEAFF. The DNA of the CDR3 is TGTGCCAGCACTCCTCCCGCAATGAACACTGAAGCTTTCTTT. This chain uses TRBV7-2 with TRBJ1-1; D gene ambiguous. CDR3 length: 14 residues. Trimming took off 7 bases at V and 0 bases at J, with 12 bases between the two ends. Germline CDR1 reads SGHTA; CDR2 reads FQGNSA.

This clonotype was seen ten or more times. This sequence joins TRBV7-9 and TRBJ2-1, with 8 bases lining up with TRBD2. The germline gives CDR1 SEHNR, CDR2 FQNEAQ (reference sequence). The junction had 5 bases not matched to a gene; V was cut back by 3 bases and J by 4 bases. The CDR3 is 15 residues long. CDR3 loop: CASSFFSGEYNEQFF. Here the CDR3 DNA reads TGTGCCAGCAGCTTTTTTAGCGGGGAGTACAATGAGCAGTTCTTC.